A single sample gave rise to the 27 T cell receptor beta chains below, sequenced in a study of cytomegalovirus exposure and HLA in healthy donors. PCR was performed using 60 Vbeta and 13 Jbeta primers. Clones were sequenced by immunoSEQ multiplex PCR, and TCRdb holds only the in-frame ones, with some missing. Among 120,000 or so clones listed, over 60% were seen once. Source material: PBMCs. All receptors derive from a human donor in good health.

V and J are TRBV18 and TRBJ2-1; a weak D match, TRBD2 (6 bases). Germline V gene lookup returns CDR1 KGHSH and CDR2 LQKENI. CDR3 length: 15 residues. The ends were cut back, 2 bases at V and 0 bases at J, with 8 bases in the middle. The CDR3 protein is CASSPIGGSYNEQFF. In DNA form, the CDR3 reads TGTGCCAGCTCACCAATCGGGGGCTCCTACAATGAGCAGTTCTTC.

V and J are TRBV2 and TRBJ1-1, with TRBD1 as a possible D gene (5 bases). The CDR3 consists of 16 residues. Germline CDR1 is SNHLY and CDR2 is FYNNEI. Trimming took off 0 bases at V and 0 bases at J, with 11 bases between the two ends. The CDR3 coding sequence is TGTGCCAGCAGTGAAGCGCTTACAGGCTTGAACACTGAAGCTTTCTTT. As protein: CASSEALTGLNTEAFF.

CDR3 nucleotides: TGTGCCAGCAGTTTATCGGCTAGCGGGAGCTACGAGCAGTACTTC. Its translation is CASSLSASGSYEQYF. V usage is TRBV28 and J usage is TRBJ2-7, with 10 bases identical to TRBD2. Germline V gene sequence: CDR1 MDHEN, CDR2 SYDVKM. The CDR3 totals 15 residues. V lost 1 base and J lost 3; bases outside the gene matches: 3.

CDR3 DNA sequence: TGTGCCAGCAGCCTAGAACAGGGTACCTACAATGAGCAGTTCTTC. Translating it yields CASSLEQGTYNEQFF. V gene TRBV7-9 combines with J gene TRBJ2-1; a weak D match, TRBD1 (6 bases). V was pared by 5 bases and J by 2 bases, with 13 bases between. In germline, CDR1 is SEHNR, CDR2 FQNEAQ (reference sequence). There are 15 residues in the CDR3. Complete variable domain (other parts from reference TRBV7-9 and TRBJ2-1): DTGVSQNPRHKITKRGQNVTFRCDPISEHNRLYWYRQTLGQGPEFLTYFQNEAQLEKSRLLSDRFSAERPKGSFSTLEIQRTEQGDSAMYLCASSLEQGTYNEQFFGPGTRLTVL.

The rearrangement links TRBV2 to TRBJ2-7, with unresolved D. The V gene's germline CDR1 is SNHLY and CDR2 FYNNEI. This CDR3 region has 14 residues. With 7 bases removed from V and 1 base from J, the gap between germline ends came to 14 bases. CDR3 protein: CASTIESTSYEQYF. As DNA, the CDR3 is TGTGCCAGCACAATCGAATCAACTTCCTACGAGCAGTACTTC. Looking up the rest from reference TRBV2 and TRBJ2-7 gives the full variable domain: EPEVTQTPSHQVTQMGQEVILRCVPISNHLYFYWYRQILGQKVEFLVSFYNNEISEKSEIFDDQFSVERPDGSNFTLKIRSTKLEDSAMYFCASTIESTSYEQYFGPGTRLTVT.

In the case of this clone: Other DNA variants within this sample encode the same CDR3. Here the CDR3 reads CASSLQGYTGELFF. DNA for the CDR3: TGTGCCAGTAGTTTACAGGGATACACCGGGGAGCTGTTTTTT. The rearrangement joins TRBV19 to TRBJ2-2; tentatively, D is TRBD1 (6 bases). Trimming took 5 bases from V and 3 from J, leaving 10 bases between them. The CDR3 consists of 14 residues. Germline CDR1 reads LNHDA; CDR2 reads SQIVND (reference sequence).

The chain links TRBV9 to TRBJ2-1, with TRBD2 matching 16 bases. Germline trimming cut 0 bases from V and 6 bases from J; bases unmatched to any gene: 15. The CDR3 has 21 amino acids. Germline loops: CDR1 SGDLS, CDR2 YYNGEE. CDR3 sequence reads: CASSVGLGRGLAGGGRNEQFF. The CDR3 DNA sequence: TGTGCCAGCAGCGTAGGGCTCGGAAGGGGACTAGCGGGAGGGGGACGCAATGAGCAGTTCTTC.

A single count supports this clone. The chain has TRBV7-2 and TRBJ2-1; 7 bases are a match to TRBD2. J lost 3 bases, V lost 6 bases, and 8 bases had no gene match. The germline CDR1 and CDR2 sequences are SGHTA and FQGNSA. The CDR3 contains 15 residues. As DNA, the CDR3 is TGTGCCAGCAGAAAAGGGCGGGGGAACTACAATGAGCAGTTCTTC. This gives the protein CASRKGRGNYNEQFF.

This chain connects TRBV28 to TRBJ1-2; D perhaps matches TRBD1 (5 bases). V was pared by 3 bases and J by 4 bases, with 12 bases between. CDR3 length: 14 residues. CDR1 and CDR2 (germline): MDHEN, SYDVKM. Here the CDR3 reads CASSLGGATYGYTF. The CDR3 nucleotides read TGTGCCAGCAGTTTGGGAGGGGCAACCTATGGCTACACCTTC.

The V gene is TRBV11-3, the J gene TRBJ1-1; possible D gene TRBD1, 6 bases. The germline V and J ends were trimmed by 3 bases and 4 bases, with 15 bases remaining between them. Per germline, CDR1 SGHNT and CDR2 YENEEA. The CDR3 runs to 15 residues. The chain's CDR3 is CASSLRGARGTEAFF. DNA of the CDR3: TGTGCCAGCAGCTTGCGGGGGGCGCGAGGCACTGAAGCTTTCTTT.

The rearrangement joins TRBV18 to TRBJ1-4; D ambiguous. V was trimmed by 3 bases and J by 0 bases, leaving 5 bases between them. The CDR3 spans 14 residues. From germline, CDR1 is KGHSH and CDR2 LQKENI. The CDR3 nucleotides read TGTGCCAGCTCACCTCGCGCAACTAATGAAAAACTGTTTTTT. It specifies CASSPRATNEKLFF.

V usage is TRBV30 and J usage is TRBJ1-6; D gene ambiguous. CDR3 length equals 15 residues. V lost 3 bases and J lost 5, with 14 bases in between. From germline, CDR1 is GTSNPN and CDR2 SVGIG (reference sequence). CDR3 nucleotides: TGTGCCTGGAGGCTCCCGGGGAACAATAATTCACCCCTCCACTTT. This encodes CAWRLPGNNNSPLHF.

This chain links TRBV5-6 with TRBJ2-2; 8 bases fit TRBD1. This CDR3 region has 17 residues. Per germline, CDR1 SGHDT and CDR2 YYEEEE. The V segment lost 4 bases and the J segment 7 bases; nucleotides outside the gene matches: 15. CDR3 nucleotides: TGTGCCAGCAGCATCGGTGGGCAGGGGGCGGATGTCGGGGAGCTGTTTTTT. It codes for CASSIGGQGADVGELFF.

The rearrangement joins TRBV5-1 to TRBJ2-2; 9 bases agree with TRBD1. With V trimmed by 4 bases and J by 3 bases, 4 bases remained unmatched. The CDR3 consists of 15 residues. Germline values: CDR1 SGHRS, CDR2 YFSETQ. The DNA of the CDR3 is TGCGCCAGCAGCACGGACAGGGGAGACACCGGGGAGCTGTTTTTT. Its protein product is CASSTDRGDTGELFF.

V and J are TRBV28 and TRBJ1-4; 8 nucleotides agree with TRBD1. Germline lookup yields CDR1 MDHEN and CDR2 SYDVKM. J was trimmed by 4 bases and V by 6 bases; bases with no gene match: 7. This CDR3 has 15 amino acids. DNA for the CDR3: TGTGCCAGCAGCCTTGGGACAGGAGGTAATGAAAAACTGTTTTTT. Protein sequence: CASSLGTGGNEKLFF.

This clone occurred once. The J gene is TRBJ2-3, the V gene TRBV9, with 10 bases matching TRBD2. The J segment lost 4 bases and the V segment lost 1 base, leaving 6 bases of the junction unmatched. This CDR3 spans 16 amino acids. In germline, CDR1 is SGDLS, CDR2 YYNGEE. The CDR3 loop reads CASSVLPSGSPDTQYF. The CDR3 coding sequence is TGTGCCAGCAGCGTATTGCCTAGCGGGAGCCCAGATACGCAGTATTTT. Complete variable domain (other parts from reference TRBV9 and TRBJ2-3): DSGVTQTPKHLITATGQRVTLRCSPRSGDLSVYWYQQSLDQGLQFLIQYYNGEERAKGNILERFSAQQFPDLHSELNLSSLELGDSALYFCASSVLPSGSPDTQYFGPGTRLTVL.

This clone occurred many times. The CDR3 region has the DNA TGTGCCAGCAGTCCCCGACAGGGCCCCTCCTACGAGCAGTACTTC. Translation gives CASSPRQGPSYEQYF. The chain combines TRBV7-8 with TRBJ2-7, with 7 nucleotides matching TRBD1. V lost 6 bases to trimming and J lost 0 bases; unmatched junction nucleotides: 8. Germline V gene lookup returns CDR1 SGHVS and CDR2 FQNEAQ. The CDR3 spans 15 residues.

This clone has a single count. V usage is TRBV5-1 and J usage is TRBJ2-7, with D possibly being TRBD2 (7 bases). Germline V gene data show CDR1 as SGHRS and CDR2 as YFSETQ. The CDR3 is 15 residues long. V shed 3 bases and J shed 4 bases, with 17 bases lying between them. CDR3 DNA: TGCGCCAGCAGCTCGGCGGGCAGGGGAGGGTACGAGCAGTACTTC. Translation: CASSSAGRGGYEQYF.

V usage is TRBV27 and J usage is TRBJ2-5, with 13 bases identical to TRBD2. The V segment lost 6 bases and the J segment 5 bases; nucleotides outside the gene matches: 6. Germline V gene sequence: CDR1 MNHEY, CDR2 SMNVEV (reference sequence). There are 15 residues in the CDR3. CDR3 sequence reads: CASSQGLAGVETQYF. Here the CDR3 DNA reads TGTGCCAGCAGCCAAGGACTAGCGGGAGTGGAGACCCAGTACTTC.

This chain links TRBV7-6 with TRBJ2-5, with D possibly being TRBD2 (7 bases). The J call may be incorrect, as the DNA end agrees better with TRBJ2-7. The CDR3 loop spans 15 amino acids. Germline CDR1 is SGHVS and CDR2 is FNYEAQ. CDR3 DNA: TGTGCCAGCAGACCGAGGGAGGGGGGGGCCTACGAGCAGTACTTC. This gives the protein CASRPREGGAYEQYF.

V usage is TRBV7-9 and J usage is TRBJ2-3, with TRBD2 matching over 8 bases. Germline assignment: CDR1 SEHNR and CDR2 FQNEAQ (reference sequence). With 1 base clipped from V and 13 bases from J, the junction kept 7 bases outside the gene matches. CDR3 length: 13 amino acids. The CDR3 loop reads CASSLGSGLGEYF. The CDR3, as DNA: TGTGCCAGCAGCTTAGGGTCGGGACTAGGCGAGTATTTT.

J is TRBJ2-1 and V is TRBV5-5; 13 nucleotides line up with TRBD2. In germline, CDR1 is SGHKS, CDR2 YYEKEE (reference sequence). The V and J ends lost 6 bases and 0 bases, in that order; junction bases with no gene match: 6. This CDR3 region has 17 residues. In DNA, the CDR3 is TGTGCCAGCACTCCCGGGACTAGCGGGACCTCCTACAATGAGCAGTTCTTC. Translation gives CASTPGTSGTSYNEQFF.

V and J are TRBV5-6 and TRBJ2-2; D gene ambiguous. V was trimmed by 3 bases and J by 0 bases, leaving 12 bases between them. CDR1 SGHDT and CDR2 YYEEEE come from the germline V gene. The CDR3 runs 16 residues. The CDR3 DNA is TGTGCCAGCAGCTATGGGCGTTACGCGAACACCGGGGAGCTGTTTTTT. Amino acids: CASSYGRYANTGELFF.

This sequence joins TRBV28 and TRBJ2-4, with 8 bases aligning to TRBD1. CDR1 and CDR2 from the germline V gene are MDHEN and SYDVKM. Trimming took 6 bases from V and 9 from J; bases not matched to a gene: 7. This CDR3 region has 13 residues. This CDR3 is CASSPPGQGIQYF. CDR3 nucleotide sequence: TGTGCCAGCAGCCCCCCTGGACAGGGCATTCAGTACTTC.

The V call is TRBV5-5, the J call TRBJ2-1; the match to TRBD2 covers 10 bases. Germline values: CDR1 SGHKS, CDR2 YYEKEE (reference sequence). With 4 bases clipped from V and 14 bases from J, the junction kept 9 bases outside the gene matches. This CDR3 has 13 amino acids. CDR3 residues: CASSRSALAGEFF. CDR3 coding DNA: TGTGCCAGCAGCCGGAGTGCGCTAGCGGGGGAGTTCTTC.

This chain links TRBV10-1 with TRBJ2-5, with 12 bases fitting TRBD2. The CDR3 spans 15 residues. V shed 2 bases, J shed 4 bases, and the junction held 2 bases outside the gene matches. CDR1 is WNHNN, CDR2 SYGVQD, per germline (reference sequence). The CDR3 reads CASSERGLAGETQYF. For the CDR3, the DNA is TGCGCCAGCAGTGAGAGGGGACTAGCGGGAGAGACCCAGTACTTC.

This rearrangement joins TRBV18 to TRBJ1-2, with 7 bases fitting TRBD1. Germline CDR1 is KGHSH and CDR2 is LQKENI. The trim removed 4 bases at V and 6 bases at J, leaving 8 bases unmatched. This CDR3 is built from 14 residues. CDR3 residues: CASSLLTGTNGYTF. Written as DNA, the CDR3 is TGTGCCAGCTCACTACTGACAGGGACCAATGGCTACACCTTC.